Listed here are 30 T cell receptor beta chains from one sample, sequenced in a study of shared clonotypes between healthy human individuals. TCRdb keeps only in-frame clones here, not all; method: immunoSEQ multiplex PCR. The profile shows about 1.5 million clones, around 98% of them singletons. Sequencing was done on a sample of naive CD4+ T cells sorted from blood. Indicated subset: CD45RA+ positively selected. The receptors originated from a man aged 25-45 years in good health.

This sequence joins TRBV29-1 and TRBJ2-3, with TRBD2 matching 10 bases. Unmatched junction bases numbered 9, after V lost 6 bases and J lost 3 bases. Germline V gives CDR1 SQVTM, CDR2 ANQGSEA. CDR3 size: 15 residues. The CDR3 nucleotides are TGCAGCGTCAGAGAGCGGGAGGGGGGAACAGATACGCAGTATTTT. Encoded protein: CSVREREGGTDTQYF.

The rearrangement uses TRBV19 and TRBJ1-1; the match to TRBD1 covers 7 bases. In germline, CDR1 is LNHDA, CDR2 SQIVND (reference sequence). The J segment lost 2 bases and the V segment lost 7 bases, leaving 7 bases of the junction unmatched. CDR3 length: 14 amino acids. As DNA, the CDR3 is TGTGCCAGTACCCCCGGGACAGAAAACACTGAAGCTTTCTTT. It is translated as CASTPGTENTEAFF.

This sequence joins TRBV7-3 and TRBJ2-7; 9 nucleotides agree with TRBD2. The germline V gene has CDR1 SGHTA and CDR2 FQGTGA. With 5 bases clipped from V and 3 bases from J, the junction kept 5 bases outside the gene matches. The CDR3 is made up of 14 amino acids. CDR3 nucleotide sequence: TGTGCCAGCAGCATTAGCGGGAGAGGCTACGAGCAGTACTTC. Protein: CASSISGRGYEQYF.

The genes are TRBV27 and TRBJ1-5; possibly TRBD1 for D (6 bases). The length of the CDR3 is 13 residues. Germline CDR1 reads MNHEY; CDR2 reads SMNVEV (reference sequence). Trimming stripped 5 bases from V and 4 bases from J, with 9 bases between. The CDR3 region has the DNA TGTGCCAGCAGTCCAGGGGAGAATCAGCCCCAGCATTTT. Translation gives CASSPGENQPQHF.

J is TRBJ2-5 and V is TRBV11-2; 10 nucleotides line up with TRBD2. Trimming took 5 bases from V and 1 from J; bases not matched to a gene: 7. CDR1 SGHAT and CDR2 FQNNGV come from the germline V gene. The CDR3 contains 16 residues. The CDR3 nucleotides read TGTGCCAGCAGCGATCGACTAGCGGGCGCCCAAGAGACCCAGTACTTC. Translating it yields CASSDRLAGAQETQYF.

The chain has TRBV10-3 and TRBJ2-7; TRBD1 agrees at 11 bases. CDR1 and CDR2 (germline): ENHRY, SYGVKD. The V gene end was trimmed by 8 bases and the J gene end by 4 bases; junction bases not matched to a gene: 4. This CDR3 contains 13 residues. Written as DNA, the CDR3 is TGTGCCATCTGGACAGGGGGCATGTACGAGCAGTACTTC. The encoded protein is CAIWTGGMYEQYF.

This chain connects TRBV27 to TRBJ2-7, with 10 bases matching TRBD2. The length of the CDR3 is 20 residues. V was pared by 8 bases and J by 1 base, with 23 bases of the junction left unmatched. Per germline, CDR1 MNHEY and CDR2 SMNVEV (reference sequence). The CDR3 DNA follows: TGTGCCAGCGGAACCCTTCGACCCGGGACTAGCGTATTCCTTTCCTACGAGCAGTACTTC. This codes for CASGTLRPGTSVFLSYEQYF.

The chain couples TRBV19 to TRBJ2-7, with 8 bases fitting TRBD1. V was clipped by 0 bases and J by 5 bases; unmatched bases: 6. The V gene's germline CDR1 is LNHDA and CDR2 SQIVND (reference sequence). The CDR3 totals 15 residues. The chain's CDR3 is CASSIEGTGGNEQYF. CDR3 bases: TGTGCCAGTAGTATAGAGGGGACAGGCGGTAACGAGCAGTACTTC.

CDR3 DNA: TGTGCCAGCAGCTCCACCGAGGGGACGAAACTGTTTTTT. It encodes CASSSTEGTKLFF. The gene calls are TRBV7-2 and TRBJ1-4, with a possible D match to TRBD1 (5 bases). The CDR3 covers 13 residues. With 4 bases removed from V and 11 bases from J, the gap between germline ends came to 14 bases. Germline V gene data show CDR1 as SGHTA and CDR2 as FQGNSA. Together with reference TRBV7-2 and TRBJ1-4, the CDR3 gives the full variable domain: GAGVSQSPSNKVTEKGKDVELRCDPISGHTALYWYRQSLGQGLEFLIYFQGNSAPDKSGLPSDRFSAERTGGSVSTLTIQRTQQEDSAVYLCASSSTEGTKLFFGSGTQLSVL.

The chain links TRBV2 to TRBJ2-7, with 8 bases matching TRBD2. Germline V lookup: CDR1 SNHLY, CDR2 FYNNEI. The CDR3 is 15 residues long. J gave up 4 bases and V 8 bases, and 13 bases lay outside the gene matches. CDR3 in amino acids: CASRGGSGLGYEQYF. The CDR3 DNA sequence: TGTGCCAGCCGGGGGGGAAGTGGGTTGGGATACGAGCAGTACTTC.

CDR3 sequence reads: CASSLAGDNEQFF. The CDR3 DNA reads as TGTGCCAGCAGCTTAGCGGGAGACAATGAGCAGTTCTTC. The rearrangement uses TRBV7-3 and TRBJ2-1; 7 bases fit TRBD2. The CDR3 runs 13 residues. With V trimmed by 2 bases and J by 5 bases, 0 bases remained unmatched. Germline assignment: CDR1 SGHTA and CDR2 FQGTGA.

The chain joins TRBV25-1 to TRBJ2-1, with unresolved D. CDR1 MGHDK and CDR2 SYGVNS come from the germline V gene. The CDR3 contains 11 residues. Trimming left V 3 bases short and J 8 bases short, with 5 bases between. The CDR3 loop reads CASSEKYEQFF. Here the CDR3 DNA reads TGTGCCAGCAGTGAGAAATATGAGCAGTTCTTC.

The genes are TRBV28 and TRBJ1-3; D uncertain. There are 14 residues in the CDR3. The V end was cut by 4 bases, the J end by 5 bases, with 12 bases between. Germline loops: CDR1 MDHEN, CDR2 SYDVKM. This CDR3 is CASSSTWSRNTIYF. The CDR3 coding sequence is TGTGCCAGCAGTTCGACCTGGTCCAGAAACACCATATATTTT.

J is TRBJ2-3 and V is TRBV6-4; weak D call: TRBD1 (6 bases). The length of the CDR3 is 14 residues. The germline CDR1 and CDR2 sequences are MRHNA and SNTAGT. V gave up 3 bases and J gave up 4 bases, with 11 bases separating them. Here the CDR3 reads CASSERGSADTQYF. Here the CDR3 DNA reads TGTGCCAGCAGTGAAAGGGGGTCGGCAGATACGCAGTATTTT.

The chain links TRBV23-1 to TRBJ2-7; TRBD2 agrees at 10 bases. TRBV23-1 is an open reading frame whose function is uncertain. The CDR3 contains 15 residues. Trimming removed 2 bases from V and 7 bases from J; junction bases left unmatched: 8. DNA of the CDR3: TGCGCCAGCAGTCAAGGGCTAGCGGGAGACGGGGAGCAGTACTTC. Translating it yields CASSQGLAGDGEQYF.

The chain recombines TRBV5-8 with TRBJ2-1; the match to TRBD2 covers 9 bases. There are 19 residues in the CDR3. CDR1 and CDR2 (germline): SGHTS, YDEGEE. The V and J ends lost 0 bases and 5 bases, in that order; junction bases with no gene match: 15. CDR3 residues: CASSLVASWVASGNNEQFF. In DNA form, the CDR3 reads TGTGCCAGCAGCTTGGTCGCATCCTGGGTGGCTAGCGGGAACAATGAGCAGTTCTTC. Drawing the rest from reference TRBV5-8 and TRBJ2-1, the complete variable domain is EAGVTQSPTHLIKTRGQQATLRCSPISGHTSVYWYQQALGLGLQFLLWYDEGEERNRGNFPPRFSGRQFPNYSSELNVNALELEDSALYLCASSLVASWVASGNNEQFFGPGTRLTVL.

This sequence joins TRBV27 and TRBJ2-1; D is possibly TRBD2 (7 bases). Germline V CDR1 and CDR2: MNHEY, SMNVEV (reference sequence). Trimming pared 9 bases from V and 4 bases from J, leaving 19 bases between. The CDR3 has 15 amino acids. Written as DNA, the CDR3 is TGTGCCAGTTCCCGCGGGGGCCCCCCATACAATGAGCAGTTCTTC. It specifies CASSRGGPPYNEQFF.

On this clone: This sample also contains other DNA sequences that code for the same CDR3. In DNA, the CDR3 is TGTGCCATCAGTGAGTCAGTTGGGGAGCTGTTTTTT. The encoded protein is CAISESVGELFF. This sequence joins TRBV10-3 and TRBJ2-2; no definite D call. Germline V CDR1 and CDR2: ENHRY, SYGVKD. CDR3 length: 12 amino acids. The germline V and J ends were trimmed by 0 bases and 8 bases, with 4 bases remaining between them.

The rearrangement joins TRBV6-5 to TRBJ1-3; tentative D call: TRBD1 (5 bases). V was cut by 7 bases and J by 0 bases, with 10 bases left in between. The CDR3 is 14 amino acids. Germline V gives CDR1 MNHEY, CDR2 SVGAGI. CDR3 DNA sequence: TGTGCCAGCAACCTGACAGTCTCTGGAAACACCATATATTTT. Protein: CASNLTVSGNTIYF.

The J gene is TRBJ2-2, the V gene TRBV7-2; 8 bases map to TRBD1. The CDR3 runs 16 residues. The junction had 4 bases not matched to a gene; V was cut back by 1 base and J by 3 bases. CDR1 and CDR2 from the germline V gene are SGHTA and FQGNSA. CDR3 in amino acids: CASSLEGQAYTGELFF. Written as DNA, the CDR3 is TGTGCCAGCAGCTTAGAGGGACAGGCCTACACCGGGGAGCTGTTTTTT.

The rearrangement links TRBV19 to TRBJ2-6, with TRBD1 as a possible D gene (5 bases). V dropped 4 bases and J dropped 13 bases, with 11 bases sitting between them. The CDR3 runs to 12 residues. From germline, CDR1 is LNHDA and CDR2 SQIVND (reference sequence). Here the CDR3 reads CASSTQGWVLTF. CDR3 sequence (DNA): TGTGCCAGTAGTACCCAGGGTTGGGTCCTGACTTTC.

The chain employs TRBV28 and TRBJ2-7, with unresolved D. The CDR3 has 13 residues. V gave up 4 bases and J gave up 6 bases, with 13 bases separating them. The germline gives CDR1 MDHEN, CDR2 SYDVKM. The CDR3 DNA reads as TGTGCCAGCAGTTCTCCCGGACCTCTCGAGCAGTACTTC. Amino acid sequence: CASSSPGPLEQYF.

Concerning this clone: Other DNA sequences in the sample encode the same CDR3. V and J are TRBV5-1 and TRBJ1-1, with a weak D call TRBD1 (5 bases). This CDR3 region has 15 residues. Trimming left V 0 bases short and J 0 bases short, with 9 bases between. Germline-derived CDR1 and CDR2 are SGHRS and YFSETQ. CDR3 coding DNA: TGCGCCAGCAGCTTGGTGGCAGGGATGAACACTGAAGCTTTCTTT. It encodes CASSLVAGMNTEAFF. Based on the CDR3 plus reference TRBV5-1 and TRBJ1-1, the full variable domain is KAGVTQTPRYLIKTRGQQVTLSCSPISGHRSVSWYQQTPGQGLQFLFEYFSETQRNKGNFPGRFSGRQFSNSRSEMNVSTLELGDSALYLCASSLVAGMNTEAFFGQGTRLTVV.

This chain connects TRBV15 to TRBJ2-5, with a weak D call TRBD2 (5 bases). Germline CDR1 reads LNHNV; CDR2 reads YYDKDF (reference sequence). The length of the CDR3 is 16 residues. V lost 0 bases and J 5 bases, leaving 16 bases between the germline ends. CDR3: CATSRDDLGGLETQYF. In DNA, the CDR3 is TGTGCCACCAGCAGAGATGACCTAGGAGGTCTGGAGACCCAGTACTTC.

The chain employs TRBV28 and TRBJ1-4; a weak D match, TRBD1 (6 bases). CDR1 and CDR2 from the germline V gene are MDHEN and SYDVKM. The germline V and J ends were trimmed by 3 bases and 6 bases, with 11 bases remaining between them. The CDR3 is made up of 14 amino acids. The CDR3 region has the DNA TGTGCCAGCAGTTTCGGGCAGGGGTATGAAAAACTGTTTTTT. This encodes CASSFGQGYEKLFF.

The chain links TRBV28 to TRBJ2-1; 9 bases line up with TRBD2. There are 17 residues in the CDR3. Germline loops: CDR1 MDHEN, CDR2 SYDVKM. The V gene end was trimmed by 5 bases and the J gene end by 0 bases; junction bases not matched to a gene: 8. The CDR3 DNA reads TGTGCCAGCAGTACGGTAGCGGGAGTGAGCTCCTACAATGAGCAGTTCTTC. This sequence encodes CASSTVAGVSSYNEQFF.

The chain has TRBV28 and TRBJ1-2; D might be TRBD1 (5 bases). The germline V and J ends were trimmed by 8 bases and 4 bases, with 17 bases remaining between them. From germline, CDR1 is MDHEN and CDR2 SYDVKM. The CDR3 runs to 14 residues. CDR3 DNA sequence: TGTGCCAGCTATGTCGAGGGGTTAGGCTATGGCTACACCTTC. This encodes CASYVEGLGYGYTF.

The V gene is TRBV7-9, the J gene TRBJ2-3, with 9 bases fitting TRBD2. The CDR3 contains 17 residues. Germline loops: CDR1 SEHNR, CDR2 FQNEAQ (reference sequence). With 4 bases clipped from V and 9 bases from J, the junction kept 17 bases outside the gene matches. The CDR3 region has the DNA TGTGCCAGCAGCTCTTGGTTGCGGGAGGGCCTGTCTGGCACGCAGTATTTT. Protein sequence: CASSSWLREGLSGTQYF.

The chain carries TRBV7-9 and TRBJ2-5, with TRBD2 as a possible D gene (6 bases). The germline CDR1 and CDR2 sequences are SEHNR and FQNEAQ (reference sequence). The CDR3 totals 16 residues. The V gene lost 4 bases and the J gene lost 0 bases, with 15 bases spanning the gap. CDR3 amino acids: CASSSRLVPYQETQYF. DNA of the CDR3: TGTGCCAGCAGCTCTAGACTAGTCCCGTACCAAGAGACCCAGTACTTC.

With regard to this clone: The same CDR3 arises from other DNA sequences in this sample as well. V is TRBV5-1 and J is TRBJ2-2, with no clear D. The V gene lost 0 bases and the J gene lost 3 bases, with 6 bases spanning the gap. The CDR3 covers 14 residues. The germline V gene encodes CDR1 SGHRS and CDR2 YFSETQ. The CDR3 here is CASSLDRDTGELFF. CDR3 bases: TGCGCCAGCAGCTTGGACAGAGACACCGGGGAGCTGTTTTTT.